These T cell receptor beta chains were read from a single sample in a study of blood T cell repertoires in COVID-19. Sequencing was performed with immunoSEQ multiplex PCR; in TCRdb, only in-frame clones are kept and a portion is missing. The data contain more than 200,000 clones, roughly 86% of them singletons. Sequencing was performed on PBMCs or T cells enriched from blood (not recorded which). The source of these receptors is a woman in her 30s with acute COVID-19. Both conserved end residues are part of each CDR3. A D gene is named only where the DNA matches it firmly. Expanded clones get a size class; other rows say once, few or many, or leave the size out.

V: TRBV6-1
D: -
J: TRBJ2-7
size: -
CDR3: CASSEAGAGSYYEQYF
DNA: TGTGCCAGCAGTGAAGCTGGGGCCGGGAGTTACTACGAGCAGTACTTC

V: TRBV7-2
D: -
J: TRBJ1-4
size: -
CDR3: CASSLGLQRSEKLFF
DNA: TGTGCCAGCAGCTTAGGACTCCAAAGGAGTGAAAAACTGTTTTTT

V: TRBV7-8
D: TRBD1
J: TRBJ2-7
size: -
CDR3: CASSRATGTNEQYF
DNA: TGTGCCAGCAGCCGAGCGACAGGGACAAACGAGCAGTACTTC

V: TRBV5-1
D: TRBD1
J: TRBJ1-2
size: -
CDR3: CASSLDGTGVYGYTF
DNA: TGCGCCAGCAGCTTAGATGGGACAGGGGTATATGGCTACACCTTC

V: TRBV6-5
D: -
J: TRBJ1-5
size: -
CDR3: CATTRRGSNQPQHF
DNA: TGTGCCACCACACGGCGGGGGAGCAATCAGCCCCAGCATTTT

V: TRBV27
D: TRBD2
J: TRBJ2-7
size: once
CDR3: CASSRPGGTHYEQYF
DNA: TGTGCCAGCAGCCGGCCGGGGGGGACCCACTACGAGCAGTACTTC

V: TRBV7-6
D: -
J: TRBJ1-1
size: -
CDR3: CASSLVAGGRGDTEAFF
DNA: TGTGCCAGCAGCTTAGTGGCAGGAGGGCGCGGTGACACTGAAGCTTTCTTT

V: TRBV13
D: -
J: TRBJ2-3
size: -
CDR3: CASSPSPGAGATDTQYF
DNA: TGTGCCAGCAGCCCATCCCCTGGGGCGGGGGCCACAGATACGCAGTATTTT

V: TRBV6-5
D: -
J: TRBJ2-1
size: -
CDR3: CASSDSRNNEQFF
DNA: TGTGCCAGCAGTGACTCCAGGAACAATGAGCAGTTCTTC

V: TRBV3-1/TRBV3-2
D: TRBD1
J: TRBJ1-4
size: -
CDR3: CASSQDGTGGEKLFF
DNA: TGTGCCAGCAGCCAGGACGGGACAGGGGGCGAAAAACTGTTTTTT

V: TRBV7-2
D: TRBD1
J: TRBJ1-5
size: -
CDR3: CASSLDREQPQHF
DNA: TGTGCCAGCAGCTTGGACAGGGAGCAGCCCCAGCATTTT